The 2 T cell receptor beta chains below all came from one sample that was sequenced in a study of blood T cell repertoires in COVID-19. Using immunoSEQ multiplex PCR, the repertoire was profiled, and TCRdb retains in-frame clones only, with some absent. Of approximately 210,000 clones listed, more than 75% are singletons. Sequencing input: PBMCs or T cells enriched from blood (not recorded which). The receptors here all came from a man aged 25-45 years with acute COVID-19.

This rearrangement joins TRBV5-5 to TRBJ1-4; D may be TRBD1 (6 bases). The V end was cut by 4 bases, the J end by 0 bases, with 13 bases between. CDR1 SGHKS and CDR2 YYEKEE come from the germline V gene (reference sequence). The CDR3 runs 16 residues. As DNA, the CDR3 is TGTGCCAGCAGCCCCAGACAGGTCGCAACTAATGAAAAACTGTTTTTT. It is translated as CASSPRQVATNEKLFF. Full variable domain (missing parts from reference TRBV5-5 and TRBJ1-4): DAGVTQSPTHLIKTRGQQVTLRCSPISGHKSVSWYQQVLGQGPQFIFQYYEKEERGRGNFPDRFSARQFPNYSSELNVNALLLGDSALYLCASSPRQVATNEKLFFGSGTQLSVL.

The chain's CDR3 is CASSPTTSGGLGASPLHF. CDR3 bases: TGTGCCAGCTCACCAACAACTTCAGGGGGCTTAGGGGCTTCACCCCTCCACTTT. The J gene is TRBJ1-6, the V gene TRBV18, with 8 bases identical to TRBD1. The CDR3 extends over 18 amino acids. Germline assignment: CDR1 KGHSH and CDR2 LQKENI. The V and J ends lost 2 bases and 9 bases, in that order; junction bases with no gene match: 15.